Listed here are 12 T cell receptor beta chains from one sample, sequenced in a study of T-cell reconstitution after alpha-beta-depleted transplantation in children. Unique molecular identifiers were built into the TCRbeta library. TCRdb re-derived calls from the PCR reads in MiXCR, one entry per CDR3 protein. The sample contains about 400,000 distinct CDR3 sequences, around 21% of which appear only once. This specimen was PBMCs from the stem cell graft donor, taken from the stem cell graft. The receptors were gathered from a human donor who donated a stem cell graft to a child with acute myeloid leukemia.

V usage is TRBV5-6 and J usage is TRBJ2-1; D tentatively fits TRBD1 or TRBD2 (5 bases each). The V end was cut by 3 bases, the J end by 5 bases, with 21 bases between. CDR1 SGHDT and CDR2 YYEEEE come from the germline V gene. CDR3 length equals 17 residues. CDR3 coding DNA: TGTGCCAGCAGCTCCCTAACCAAGAGGGGACGAAACAATGAGCAGTTCTTC. Amino acid sequence: CASSSLTKRGRNNEQFF.

This clonotype was detected a few times. This chain uses TRBV4-2 with TRBJ2-3, with D possibly matching TRBD1 (6 bases). The CDR3 is made up of 15 amino acids. Germline loops: CDR1 LGHNA, CDR2 YNFKEQ. V dropped 7 bases and J dropped 1 base, with 15 bases sitting between them. DNA of the CDR3: TGTGCCAGCAAGACAGGCTCCTGGGGCACAGATACGCAGTATTTT. It codes for CASKTGSWGTDTQYF.

At least ten counts were recorded for this clonotype. The genes are TRBV12-3 or TRBV12-4 and TRBJ2-1; TRBD1 is a possible D gene (7 bases). The V end lost 8 bases, the J end lost 6 bases, and 8 bases lay between the germline ends. This CDR3 comprises 11 residues. The CDR3 is CASQGGNEQFF. The CDR3 bases are TGTGCCAGCCAGGGGGGCAATGAGCAGTTCTTC.

This clonotype has ten or more counts. The chain uses TRBV12-3 or TRBV12-4 and TRBJ2-6, with D hard to call. V lost 5 bases and J 3 bases, leaving 8 bases between the germline ends. The CDR3 extends over 14 amino acids. The CDR3 nucleotides read TGTGCCAGCAGTCGGGTTTTTGGGGCCAACGTCCTGACTTTC. Translated, it gives CASSRVFGANVLTF.

The chain joins TRBV4-1 to TRBJ2-1; D not resolved. The V gene's germline CDR1 is MGHRA and CDR2 YSYEKL. V was shortened by 5 bases and J by 0 bases, with 8 bases between the two germline ends. This CDR3 region has 14 residues. The CDR3 loop reads CASSNRISYNEQFF. The CDR3 DNA reads TGCGCCAGCAGCAACCGGATCTCCTACAATGAGCAGTTCTTC.

This chain uses TRBV25-1 with TRBJ2-1; 9 bases agree with TRBD2. CDR3 length: 15 residues. V was pared by 7 bases and J by 4 bases, with 8 bases of the junction left unmatched. Germline loops: CDR1 MGHDK, CDR2 SYGVNS. CDR3 sequence: CASKKAGGGYNEQFF. The CDR3 bases are TGTGCCAGCAAGAAAGCGGGAGGCGGATACAATGAGCAGTTCTTC.

This clonotype appeared many times. The rearrangement joins TRBV12-3 or TRBV12-4 to TRBJ2-5; 15 bases line up with TRBD2. Unmatched junction bases numbered 8, after V lost 5 bases and J lost 4 bases. The CDR3 covers 17 residues. DNA of the CDR3: TGTGCCAGCAGTCGTCGTGGACTAGCGGGAGGGGGAGAGACCCAGTACTTC. Encoded protein: CASSRRGLAGGGETQYF.

V usage is TRBV12-3 or TRBV12-4 and J usage is TRBJ1-5; D perhaps matches TRBD1 (5 bases). V was clipped by 2 bases and J by 5 bases, with 7 bases between them. The CDR3 loop spans 13 amino acids. This CDR3 reads CASSLQGHQPQHF. As DNA, the CDR3 is TGTGCCAGCAGTTTACAGGGACATCAGCCCCAGCATTTT.

The V call is TRBV7-2, the J call TRBJ2-1, with D possibly being TRBD2 (6 bases). With 4 bases removed from V and 9 bases from J, the gap between germline ends came to 16 bases. CDR1 SGHTA and CDR2 FQGNSA come from the germline V gene. The CDR3 totals 14 residues. CDR3 sequence: CASSSGDGFAEQFF. The CDR3 bases are TGTGCCAGCAGCTCGGGGGATGGATTTGCTGAGCAGTTCTTC.

Many counts were recorded for this clonotype. The chain employs TRBV29-1 and TRBJ2-7; D is ambiguous. CDR1 and CDR2 from the germline V gene are SQVTM and ANQGSEA. Deletions cut 3 bases from V and 3 bases from J, with 6 bases between. This CDR3 region has 11 residues. In DNA form, the CDR3 reads TGCAGCGTTGATTCAGGCTACGAGCAGTACTTC. This translates into CSVDSGYEQYF.

This clonotype was picked up many times. The rearrangement links TRBV4-3 to TRBJ2-5; 8 nucleotides match TRBD2. The CDR3 contains 15 residues. V lost 1 base, J lost 5 bases, and 6 bases stayed unmatched. Germline V gene data show CDR1 as LGHNA and CDR2 as YSLEER. CDR3 residues: CASSQGRGGAETQYF. For the CDR3, the DNA is TGCGCCAGCAGCCAAGGACGGGGGGGCGCGGAGACCCAGTACTTC.

This clonotype showed up many times. The chain couples TRBV10-3 to TRBJ1-4; 7 bases agree with TRBD1. Germline assignment: CDR1 ENHRY and CDR2 SYGVKD. V dropped 8 bases and J dropped 7; count of bases not matched to a gene: 13. This CDR3 is built from 15 residues. Here the CDR3 DNA reads TGTGCCATCTCCGACACAGGGGTTACGACTGAAAAACTGTTTTTT. It yields the protein CAISDTGVTTEKLFF.